This T cell receptor (beta chain) was documented in a study of shared clonotypes between healthy human individuals. Findings and limits, study-wide: Several donors held about 5% of naive CD4 clonotypes in common. The authors sampled blood alone, and tissue repertoires likely differ.

CDR1 and CDR2 from the germline V gene are SGHVS and FQNEAQ. V gave up 3 bases and J gave up 0 bases; unmatched junction bases: 5. There are 17 residues in the CDR3. Each sorted subset replicate got 200 ng genomic DNA, tens of thousands of genomes. Only in-frame clones appear in the TCRdb table, and some are missing; sequencing was by immunoSEQ multiplex PCR. The sample includes about 2,500,000 clones, approximately 92% of them seen just once. Concerning this clone: Its specificity is unknown.

Sequenced sample: naive CD4+ T cells sorted from blood. Indicated subset: CD45RA+ positively selected. The J gene is TRBJ2-7, the V gene TRBV7-8; 13 nucleotides align to TRBD2. The sequence came from a man aged 18 to 30 in good health. The CDR3 is CASSLAGLAGDSYEQYF. In DNA form, the CDR3 reads TGTGCCAGCAGCTTGGCAGGACTAGCGGGGGACTCCTACGAGCAGTACTTC.